The rows below give T cell receptor beta chains drawn from one sample of a study of OX40 agonist ivuxolimab in advanced cancers. Measured with immunoSEQ multiplex PCR; TCRdb has only the in-frame clones, and not every one. The sample shows tens of thousands of clones, roughly 77% of them seen only once. The material sequenced was CD4+ or CD8+ T cells sorted from blood, taken in a trial of the OX40 agonist ivuxolimab. The source is an adult with an advanced solid tumor such as melanoma, head and neck, liver or kidney cancer. Each CDR3 is given with its conserved first and last residue. The order of the fields is D gene, V gene, clone size, J gene, CDR3 DNA, CDR3 protein. D genes are given only for firm matches. Part of the rows lack a size; the others show once, few, many or a class for expanded clones.

.	TRBV15	.	TRBJ2-7	TGTGCCACCAGCAGTTCCAGGGGCTCTAGCGTCCCGTACGAGCAGTACTTC	CATSSSRGSSVPYEQYF
.	TRBV2	.	TRBJ1-1	TGTGCCAGCAATGGGGGGATACAATCCGCTGAAGCTTTCTTT	CASNGGIQSAEAFF
.	TRBV7-9	.	TRBJ2-2	TGTGCCAGCAGCTTCGGCGTTGGCGGGGAGCTGTTTTTT	CASSFGVGGELFF
.	TRBV29-1	few	TRBJ2-1	TGCAGCGTTCCGGGGAGGGGGTACAATGAGCAGTTCTTC	CSVPGRGYNEQFF
.	TRBV5-1	once	TRBJ2-2	TGCGCCAGCAGCTTTTTATCCGGGGGCGCGGGCGGGGAGCTGTTTTTT	CASSFLSGGAGGELFF
.	TRBV5-1	.	TRBJ1-2	TGCGCCAGCAGCTCGTTAACCCAGGGAAGCTATGGCTACACCTTC	CASSSLTQGSYGYTF
TRBD2	TRBV6-5	.	TRBJ2-7	TGTGCCAGCAGCCGGACTAGCGGACTCTCCTACGAGCAGTACTTC	CASSRTSGLSYEQYF
TRBD2	TRBV7-3	.	TRBJ2-7	TGTGCCAGCAGCCCCCGGACTAGCGGGAGCTACGAGCAGTACTTC	CASSPRTSGSYEQYF
.	TRBV4-3	.	TRBJ2-3	TGCGCCAGCAGCTTGCGGGACCCTAGCACAGATACGCAGTATTTT	CASSLRDPSTDTQYF
.	TRBV2	.	TRBJ1-1	TGTGCCAGCAGTGAAATTTCGAACACTGAAGCTTTCTTT	CASSEISNTEAFF
TRBD1	TRBV7-9	.	TRBJ2-7	TGTGCCAGAAAGGGACAGGGGTTCAACGAGCAGTACTTC	CARKGQGFNEQYF
.	TRBV2	.	TRBJ2-7	TGTGCCAGCAGTGAAGCTTACGAGCAGTACTTC	CASSEAYEQYF
TRBD1	TRBV5-1	.	TRBJ1-1	TGCGCCAGCAGCTCCGGGACAGGGGCAAACACTGAAGCTTTCTTT	CASSSGTGANTEAFF
.	TRBV19	.	TRBJ1-1	TGTGCCAGTTGGCACCCGAACACTGAAGCTTTCTTT	CASWHPNTEAFF
TRBD1	TRBV6-5	.	TRBJ1-2	TGTGCCAGCAGCGAAATCGGGACAGTCTATGGCTACACCTTC	CASSEIGTVYGYTF
.	TRBV5-1	.	TRBJ2-3	TGCGCCAGCAGCTTGGTGCAGGGAGAGGCAGATACGCAGTATTTT	CASSLVQGEADTQYF
.	TRBV6-6	once	TRBJ1-5	TGTGCCAGCAGTTACCCAGGGACCAATCAGCCCCAGCATTTT	CASSYPGTNQPQHF
.	TRBV5-1	.	TRBJ2-2	TGCGCCAGCAGCTTGGCCCTTGATGCAACGAACACCGGGGAGCTGTTTTTT	CASSLALDATNTGELFF
TRBD1	TRBV7-2	.	TRBJ2-4	TGTGCCAGCAGCCCGGACAGGGACAAAAACATTCAGTACTTC	CASSPDRDKNIQYF
TRBD2	TRBV5-1	.	TRBJ2-1	TGCGCCAGCAGCAAAGTTAGCGGGGCGGAAGCCTCCTACAATGAGCAGTTCTTC	CASSKVSGAEASYNEQFF
.	TRBV19	.	TRBJ2-7	TGTGCCAGTAGTATCAGTTGGACAGCCTACGAGCAGTACTTC	CASSISWTAYEQYF
.	TRBV5-1	.	TRBJ2-1	TGCGCCAGCAGCTTGGCTTCAGGGATCGATGAGCAGTTCTTC	CASSLASGIDEQFF
.	TRBV10-1	.	TRBJ2-2	TGCGCCAGCAGTGAGAATGCCGGGGAGCTGTTTTTT	CASSENAGELFF
TRBD1	TRBV19	.	TRBJ1-2	TGTGCCAGTAGCAGGACAGGGAATGGCTACACCTTC	CASSRTGNGYTF
.	TRBV7-9	.	TRBJ1-4	TGTGCCAGCAGCTTAAATCCTTATGAAAAACTGTTTTTT	CASSLNPYEKLFF
.	TRBV5-1	.	TRBJ2-2	TGCGCCAGCAGCTCGCAGGGCCGAACCAACACCGGGGAGCTGTTTTTT	CASSSQGRTNTGELFF
TRBD2	TRBV11-1	.	TRBJ2-2	TGTGCCAGCAGTCGCCAGCCCGCGGGAGTAGGGAGTGGGGAGCTGTTTTTT	CASSRQPAGVGSGELFF